This T cell receptor (beta chain) was captured by sequencing in a study of blood T cell repertoires in COVID-19. At the level of the study: There were acute and convalescent COVID-19 samples, and they came from the United States, Italy and Spain.

V lost 1 base to trimming and J lost 8 bases; unmatched junction nucleotides: 6. The length of the CDR3 is 15 residues. Germline loops: CDR1 SGHAT, CDR2 FQNNGV. The repertoire was sequenced with immunoSEQ multiplex PCR; TCRdb's copy has only in-frame clones and lacks some. Of approximately 150,000 clones listed, around 85% are singletons. This sequence was found in a human donor in a cohort sampled during active COVID-19. The sequenced material came from peripheral blood. The chain couples TRBV11-2 to TRBJ1-4, with TRBD1 identical over 8 bases. CDR3 nucleotide sequence: TGTGCCAGCAGCTTAGGAGACAGGGGTGGCGAAAAACTGTTTTTT. Its translation: CASSLGDRGGEKLFF.